This T cell receptor (beta chain) was documented in a study of Ad26.COV2.S vaccination and SARS-CoV-2 variants. Findings and limits, study-wide: Substantial response breadth was reportedly seen for spike-specific CD8+ and CD4+ T cells after vaccination. Placebo recipients had lower spike-specific TCR breadth than vaccine recipients. The analyses of TCR breadth and depth may have understated the size of total T cell responses. Participants given vaccine showed non-spike TCR breadth similar to that of placebo recipients.

Germline V lookup: CDR1 SGHNT, CDR2 YYREEE (reference sequence). Between the trimmed V and J ends, which lost 3 bases and 0 bases, there was a span of 13 bases. The CDR3 has 16 amino acids. Concerning this clone itself: Its antigen is unidentified.

Method: immunoSEQ multiplex PCR; TCRdb's copy keeps in-frame clones and lacks some. The profile shows 180,000 or so clones, around nine tenths of them singletons. V usage is TRBV5-4 and J usage is TRBJ2-1, with a possible D match to TRBD2 (5 bases). The sequence was collected from a human donor who had recovered from COVID-19. Here the sequenced sample was peripheral blood, taken after recovery from COVID-19. CDR3 sequence reads: CASSSLRGVSYNEQFF. The CDR3 DNA follows: TGTGCCAGCAGCTCTCTCCGGGGAGTCTCCTACAATGAGCAGTTCTTC.